This TCR beta chain is from a study of T-cell reconstitution after alpha-beta-depleted transplantation in children. The junction had 4 bases not matched to a gene; V was cut back by 1 base and J by 5 bases. The CDR3 contains 13 residues. The V gene's germline CDR1 is GTSNPN and CDR2 SVGIG (reference sequence). This clonotype was found a few times. Unique molecular identifiers were used to barcode this TCRbeta library. MiXCR, run by TCRdb on the PCR reads, gives a single entry per CDR3 protein. Seen here are 600,000 to 700,000 distinct CDR3 sequences, under 15% observed once, and the top ten hold roughly 0.77%.

The sample consisted of PBMCs, taken before TCRalphabeta/CD19-depleted stem cell transplant. This clonotype was obtained from a girl aged 2 to 9 with congenital amegakaryocytic thrombocytopenia, due to receive a stem cell transplant. This sequence joins TRBV30 and TRBJ1-1; 7 bases match TRBD1. The CDR3 sequence is CAWSGAGGTEAFF. CDR3 DNA sequence: TGTGCCTGGAGTGGGGCAGGGGGTACTGAAGCTTTCTTT.